What follows describes a single T cell receptor beta chain. The antigen is unknown. This sample was included in a study of shared clonotypes between healthy human individuals. Regarding the study as a whole: Unshared clonotypes carried lower generation probabilities than those common to all four donors.

Germline CDR1 reads MNHEY; CDR2 reads SVGAGI. V was pared by 5 bases and J by 7 bases, with 11 bases between. This CDR3 contains 12 residues. Data came from immunoSEQ multiplex PCR; TCRdb stores just in-frame clones and leaves some out. The sample consists of about 2.2 million clones, 85% to 95% of them appearing once. Naive CD8 cells were CD45RO-negative, positively selected for CCR7, excluding terminally differentiated effector memory CD45RA+ cells. The receptor was isolated from a man younger than 35 in good health. Some clones in this sample may be carry-over from other donors' samples. The sample comprised naive CD8+ T cells from PBMCs. The J gene is TRBJ2-5, the V gene TRBV6-5; tentative D call: TRBD1 (5 bases). CDR3 DNA sequence: TGTGCCAGCAGTCCAGGGTCTGGGACCCAGTACTTC. Translated, it gives CASSPGSGTQYF.